The text below deals with one TCR beta chain. TCRdb keeps only in-frame clones here, not all; method: immunoSEQ multiplex PCR. The top ten clones hold 0.35% to 0.5% of a sample with around 54,000 clones, about 96% of them seen once. This sample was taken from a study of technical replicates of blood from several donors. Unmatched junction bases numbered 3, after V lost 0 bases and J lost 8 bases. The CDR3 sequence is 13 residues long. The germline V gene encodes CDR1 MNHEY and CDR2 SMNVEV (reference sequence). The receptor was isolated from a human donor in good health. The source material was T cells isolated from PBMCs. The chain joins TRBV27 to TRBJ1-2; 7 bases are a match to TRBD1. The CDR3, as DNA: TGTGCCAGCAGTTTATCAAGGGGGCGAGGCTACACCTTC. Translated, it gives CASSLSRGRGYTF.